This entry is about one TCR beta chain. What it recognizes is unknown. The sample originates from a study of OX40 agonist ivuxolimab in advanced cancers. For the study at large: Intravenous ivuxolimab at 0.01 to 10 mg/kg was given to patients every 2 weeks. Enrollees could have had prior anti-PD-1, anti-PD-L1 or anti-CTLA-4 therapy, which 40% had received. Study results and limitations: Not determined was the antigen specificity of the expanded peripheral T cells.

Some clones are missing from TCRdb's copy, which holds only in-frame ones; the method was immunoSEQ multiplex PCR. Of fewer than 50,000 clones in the sample, around nine tenths were seen once. The V end was cut by 6 bases, the J end by 3 bases, with 15 bases between. The CDR3 length is 13 residues. Germline V gene sequence: CDR1 SQVTM, CDR2 ANQGSEA. This chain connects TRBV29-1 to TRBJ2-7, with D possibly matching TRBD1 (5 bases). Here the sequenced sample was CD4+ or CD8+ T cells sorted from blood, taken in a trial of the OX40 agonist ivuxolimab. This clonotype originated in an adult with an advanced solid tumor such as melanoma, head and neck, liver or kidney cancer. CDR3 nucleotides: TGCAGCGTCACTCTCTCCAGGGACTACGAGCAGTACTTC. This sequence encodes CSVTLSRDYEQYF.